The 16 T cell receptor beta chains in this list originate from one sample, sequenced in a study of T cells after yellow fever vaccination (dated by TCRdb to between 2019 and 2020). The treatment or condition label here, explained by the study, means: live attenuated yellow fever vaccine strain. Libraries were prepared through 5' RACE. The data were produced on an Illumina HiSeq 2500. The public reads were reprocessed in TCRdb via fastp at Q25 and MiXCR, keeping in-frame beta chains. Entries are consolidated by CDR3 protein sequence, retaining the most common genes and DNA. A total of about 230,000 distinct CDR3 sequences appear in this sample, over 6.5% of them only once. The ten largest clones take up around 1% of the sample. Material: CD4+ T cells sorted from PBMCs, obtained on the day of the yellow fever booster vaccination. These receptor sequences come from a young man who received the YFV17D yellow fever vaccine.

This clonotype turned up a few times. The V and J genes are TRBV5-1 and TRBJ1-6; perhaps TRBD1 as D (6 bases). V was cut by 3 bases and J by 0 bases, with 13 bases left in between. The CDR3 consists of 17 residues. CDR1 and CDR2 (germline): SGHRS, YFSETQ. The CDR3 sequence is CASSSRQVNSYNSPLHF. The CDR3 nucleotides are TGCGCCAGCAGCTCACGACAGGTGAACTCCTATAATTCACCCCTCCACTTT.

The chain is built from TRBV10-3 and TRBJ1-5; D gene uncertain. The CDR3 loop spans 13 amino acids. The germline V gene has CDR1 ENHRY and CDR2 SYGVKD. V dropped 3 bases and J dropped 10 bases, with 13 bases sitting between them. The CDR3 loop is CAISESSRAPQHF. The CDR3 DNA follows: TGTGCCATCAGTGAATCGAGCCGAGCACCCCAGCATTTT.

The chain recombines TRBV7-9 with TRBJ1-5; TRBD1 matches at 9 bases. This CDR3 is 15 amino acids long. After removal of 5 bases from V and 6 bases from J, the junction contained 8 bases not matched to a gene. Germline-derived CDR1 and CDR2 are SEHNR and FQNEAQ (reference sequence). CDR3 protein: CASSATGGAGQPQHF. In nucleotides, the CDR3 is TGTGCCAGCAGCGCTACAGGGGGCGCGGGTCAGCCCCAGCATTTT.

This clonotype was seen many times. The V gene is TRBV7-2, the J gene TRBJ1-1; D is unresolved. V was trimmed by 4 bases and J by 0 bases, leaving 9 bases between them. Germline CDR1 SGHTA, CDR2 FQGNSA. The CDR3 consists of 14 residues. The CDR3: CASSSKRVNTEAFF. The CDR3 DNA sequence: TGTGCCAGCAGCTCCAAACGAGTGAACACTGAAGCTTTCTTT.

The rearrangement uses TRBV19 and TRBJ1-1; D may be TRBD1 (5 bases). V lost 6 bases and J lost 1, with 12 bases in between. Per the germline V gene, CDR1 is LNHDA and CDR2 is SQIVND (reference sequence). The CDR3 runs to 14 residues. The CDR3 DNA follows: TGTGCCAGTAGCACCGGGACTGGGAACACTGAAGCTTTCTTT. As protein: CASSTGTGNTEAFF.

The J gene is TRBJ2-2, the V gene TRBV7-2; possible D gene TRBD1, 5 bases. Germline CDR1 is SGHTA and CDR2 is FQGNSA. The CDR3 length is 16 residues. Trimming removed 5 bases from V and 2 bases from J, with 15 bases in between. The DNA of the CDR3 is TGTGCCAGCAGCATCATGGGCAGGGCCAACACCGGGGAGCTGTTTTTT. Its protein is CASSIMGRANTGELFF.

This clonotype was observed many times. This chain links TRBV5-1 with TRBJ2-2; 9 bases are a match to TRBD2. Trimming at V came to 4 bases and at J to 5 bases, leaving 6 bases not matched to a gene. This CDR3 comprises 15 residues. The germline V gene encodes CDR1 SGHRS and CDR2 YFSETQ. CDR3 sequence: CASSVQREVTGELFF. CDR3 coding DNA: TGCGCCAGCAGCGTTCAGCGGGAGGTGACCGGGGAGCTGTTTTTT.

This clonotype was seen many times. The chain combines TRBV5-1 with TRBJ1-4; 7 nucleotides agree with TRBD1. CDR1 is SGHRS, CDR2 YFSETQ, per germline. The junction had 6 bases not matched to a gene; V was cut back by 4 bases and J by 0 bases. CDR3 length: 16 amino acids. The CDR3 DNA follows: TGCGCCAGCAGCCCCGGTGGGACAGCAACTAATGAAAAACTGTTTTTT. This codes for CASSPGGTATNEKLFF.

This clonotype was observed a handful of times. J is TRBJ2-3 and V is TRBV18; D call uncertain. The V gene's germline CDR1 is KGHSH and CDR2 LQKENI. The V gene lost 3 bases and the J gene lost 9 bases, with 19 bases spanning the gap. The CDR3 length is 15 residues. The CDR3 sequence is CASSPSADPAGTQYF. CDR3 coding DNA: TGTGCCAGCTCACCCTCCGCTGACCCAGCCGGGACGCAGTATTTT.

This clonotype occurred a few times. V gene TRBV5-1 combines with J gene TRBJ1-5; D unresolved. Looked up from germline, CDR1 is SGHRS and CDR2 is YFSETQ. This CDR3 contains 15 residues. V was clipped by 2 bases and J by 0 bases, with 9 bases between them. The CDR3 sequence: CASSFTDSSNQPQHF. The CDR3 nucleotides read TGCGCCAGCAGCTTTACCGATTCTAGCAATCAGCCCCAGCATTTT.

There are many counts of this clonotype. The genes are TRBV20-1 and TRBJ2-3; D call uncertain. This CDR3 contains 13 residues. Germline V gives CDR1 DFQATT, CDR2 SNEGSKA (reference sequence). Trimming pared 2 bases from V and 7 bases from J, leaving 13 bases between. This chain's CDR3 is CSARRLDGYTQYF. The CDR3 bases are TGCAGTGCTAGACGGCTTGACGGATATACGCAGTATTTT.

The table lists this clonotype with many counts. The genes are TRBV12-3 or TRBV12-4 and TRBJ2-1, with D possibly TRBD1 on 6 matching bases. V was clipped by 4 bases and J by 3 bases, with 22 bases between them. CDR3 size: 18 residues. Here the CDR3 reads CASSSTGPHRKDYNEQFF. For the CDR3, the DNA is TGTGCCAGCAGTTCGACAGGACCCCATCGAAAGGACTACAATGAGCAGTTCTTC.

The chain uses TRBV5-1 and TRBJ2-2; D unresolved. V was pared by 4 bases and J by 5 bases, with 9 bases between. CDR1 and CDR2 from the germline V gene are SGHRS and YFSETQ. The CDR3 loop spans 13 amino acids. The CDR3 nucleotides are TGCGCCAGCAGCCAGGACGGAACCGGGGAGCTGTTTTTT. Translated, it gives CASSQDGTGELFF.

In its sample, this clonotype was seen many times. The V and J genes are TRBV3-1 and TRBJ2-7; D is unresolved. The CDR3 sequence is 13 residues long. Trimming left V 2 bases short and J 9 bases short, with 14 bases between. Per the germline V gene, CDR1 is LGHDT and CDR2 is YNNKEL (reference sequence). The CDR3 bases are TGTGCCAGCAGCCAATCCCCCGGGCTCGCGCAGTACTTC. Translated: CASSQSPGLAQYF.

This clonotype occurred a few times. The J gene is TRBJ2-5, the V gene TRBV20-1; possibly TRBD2 for D (5 bases). CDR3 length equals 12 residues. Between the trimmed V and J ends, which lost 4 bases and 5 bases, there was a span of 11 bases. CDR1 DFQATT and CDR2 SNEGSKA come from the germline V gene (reference sequence). The CDR3 nucleotides read TGCAGTGCTACCAGACCGGGGGAGACCCAGTACTTC. It is translated as CSATRPGETQYF.

The V gene is TRBV16, the J gene TRBJ2-7, with 8 bases identical to TRBD1. The CDR3 is 16 amino acids. Germline loops: CDR1 KGHSY, CDR2 FQNENV. V lost 3 bases and J lost 0; bases outside the gene matches: 7. In DNA, the CDR3 is TGTGCCAGCAGCCACGCCCCCGGGACAGGCTCCTACGAGCAGTACTTC. Its protein is CASSHAPGTGSYEQYF.